This entry concerns a single TCR beta chain. This sample is drawn from a study of blood T cell repertoires in COVID-19. Study-wide context: Nucleic acid was either cDNA or gDNA, and it came from T cells, B-cell-depleted T cells, or PBMCs.

Cohort 3 recovery required two negative PCRs, clearance, or symptom resolution. Measured with immunoSEQ multiplex PCR; TCRdb has only the in-frame clones, and not every one. The sample yields hundreds of thousands of clones, around nine tenths seen once. Germline values: CDR1 GTSNPN, CDR2 SVGIG (reference sequence). CDR3 length: 13 amino acids. Trimming cost V 5 bases and J 9 bases; bases outside gene matches: 8. The sequenced material came from PBMCs or T cells enriched from blood (not recorded which). This rearrangement joins TRBV30 to TRBJ1-5; 9 bases match TRBD1. This receptor was identified in a man in his 60s who had recovered from COVID-19. CDR3 nucleotides: TGTGCCTGGGGAACAGGGGGCGCAGGGCCCCAGCATTTT. Its translation is CAWGTGGAGPQHF.